The T cell receptor beta chain under discussion was sequenced for a study of cytomegalovirus exposure and HLA in healthy donors. Study in general: A prior study identified 117 million unique TCR beta sequences from 190 million or so T cells. Caucasian-associated ancestry cluster membership applied to about four fifths of a few hundred genotyped donors.

The PCR made use of 60 Vbeta and 13 Jbeta primers. Sequenced by immunoSEQ multiplex PCR; TCRdb stores in-frame clones only, minus some. This sample has over 150,000 clones, with over 75% found just once. CDR3 length: 14 amino acids. Germline CDR1 and CDR2: KGHSH and LQKENI. Trimming removed 2 bases from V and 1 base from J; junction bases left unmatched: 1. The material sequenced was PBMCs. The chain joins TRBV18 to TRBJ2-5, with TRBD2 matching over 7 bases. The clonotype originates from a woman aged 50 to 65 in good health and CMV-seropositive. The CDR3 is CASSPGTTQETQYF. The DNA for the CDR3 is TGTGCCAGCTCACCAGGGACTACCCAAGAGACCCAGTACTTC.